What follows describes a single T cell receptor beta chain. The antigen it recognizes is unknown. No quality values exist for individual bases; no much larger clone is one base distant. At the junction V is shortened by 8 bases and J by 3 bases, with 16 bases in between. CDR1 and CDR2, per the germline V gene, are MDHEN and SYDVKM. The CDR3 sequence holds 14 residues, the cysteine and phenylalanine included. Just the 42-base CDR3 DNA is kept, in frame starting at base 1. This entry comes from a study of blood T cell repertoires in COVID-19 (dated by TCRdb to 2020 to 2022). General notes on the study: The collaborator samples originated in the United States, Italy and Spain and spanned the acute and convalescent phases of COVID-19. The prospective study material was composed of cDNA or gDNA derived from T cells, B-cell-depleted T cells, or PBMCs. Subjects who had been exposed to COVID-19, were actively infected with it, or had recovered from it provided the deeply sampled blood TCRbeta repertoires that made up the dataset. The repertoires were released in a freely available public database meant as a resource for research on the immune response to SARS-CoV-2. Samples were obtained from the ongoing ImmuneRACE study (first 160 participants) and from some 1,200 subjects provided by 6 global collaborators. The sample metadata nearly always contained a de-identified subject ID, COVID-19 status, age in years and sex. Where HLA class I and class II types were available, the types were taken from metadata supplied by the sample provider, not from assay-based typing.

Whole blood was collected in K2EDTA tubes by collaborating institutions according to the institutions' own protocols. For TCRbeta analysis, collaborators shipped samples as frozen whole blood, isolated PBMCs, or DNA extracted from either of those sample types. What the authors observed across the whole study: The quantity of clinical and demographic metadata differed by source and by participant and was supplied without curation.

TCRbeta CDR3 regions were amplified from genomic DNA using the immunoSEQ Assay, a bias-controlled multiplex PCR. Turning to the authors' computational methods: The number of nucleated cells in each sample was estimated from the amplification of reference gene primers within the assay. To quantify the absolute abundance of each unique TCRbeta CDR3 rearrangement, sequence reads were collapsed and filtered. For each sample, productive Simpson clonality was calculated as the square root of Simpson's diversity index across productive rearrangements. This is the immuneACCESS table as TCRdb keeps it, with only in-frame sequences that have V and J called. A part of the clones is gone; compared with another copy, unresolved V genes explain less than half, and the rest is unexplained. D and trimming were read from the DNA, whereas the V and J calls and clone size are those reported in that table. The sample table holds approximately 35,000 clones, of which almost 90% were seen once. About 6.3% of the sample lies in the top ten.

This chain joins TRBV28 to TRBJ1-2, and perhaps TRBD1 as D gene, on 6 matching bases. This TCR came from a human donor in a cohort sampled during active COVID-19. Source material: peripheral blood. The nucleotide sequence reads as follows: TGTGCCAGCGCGACAAGGGGGTACTACTATGGCTACACCTTC. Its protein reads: CASATRGYYYGYTF.